Listed below are T cell receptor beta chains from one sample, sequenced in a study of T-cell memory formation after mild COVID-19. TCRdb reanalysed the 5' RACE reads using MiXCR and keeps one entry per CDR3 protein. The sample consists of roughly 500,000 distinct CDR3 sequences, roughly 20% of them appearing once. Sequenced input: PBMCs or a T cell subset sorted from them (not recorded which). These TCRs come from an adult woman who had mild COVID-19 (a few samples of this study predate the infection). Cell type and time point are not known. Each CDR3 is given with its conserved first and last residue. The D gene is left open where the match is weak.

NA	TRBV12-3/TRBV12-4	TRBJ2-1	CASSLMDNEQFF
NA	TRBV18	TRBJ1-1	CASSPLDGGGTEAFF
TRBD1	TRBV12-3/TRBV12-4	TRBJ1-5	CASGIQQGAGQPQHF
NA	TRBV27	TRBJ2-7	CASSFGQTYEQYF
NA	TRBV3-1	TRBJ1-1	CASSLRVGDSEAFF
TRBD2	TRBV20-1	TRBJ2-2	CSAIPRRGVDNTGELFF
TRBD2	TRBV12-3/TRBV12-4	TRBJ2-7	CASSPGTSPYYEQYF
TRBD2	TRBV7-3	TRBJ2-3	CASSPGPSAGVADTQYF
TRBD1	TRBV7-8	TRBJ2-2	CASSQTGGYTGELFF
TRBD1	TRBV7-9	TRBJ1-1	CASHRGPTEAFF
NA	TRBV15	TRBJ1-5	CATSKVGNQPQHF
NA	TRBV5-6	TRBJ1-2	CASSFRRANYGYTF
NA	TRBV7-6	TRBJ2-1	CASSLTAGAKFF
NA	TRBV12-3/TRBV12-4	TRBJ2-7	CASSLKEGAGLYF
NA	TRBV7-7	TRBJ2-1	CASSLDPGRLNEQFF
NA	TRBV7-3	TRBJ2-3	CASSLTGGMTDTQYF
NA	TRBV15	TRBJ1-3	CATSRPQVSGNTIYF
TRBD1	TRBV10-3	TRBJ2-3	CAISESNTGADTQYF